The table lists the clone carrying this T cell receptor (beta chain) with a few counts. Antigen: not known. This entry belongs to a study of T-cell memory formation after mild COVID-19. Looking at the study overall: Clusters were largely donor specific. General study findings and limits: CM and EM subsets held most contracting CD4+ clones; EMRA held CD8+ ones. From day 15 to 85, contracting clones were balanced between CD4 and CD8, whereas later expanders leaned toward CD4+.

5'RACE primed at constant segments yielded TCR alpha and TCR beta cDNA libraries bearing sample barcodes and UMIs. TCRdb itself ran the 5' RACE reads through MiXCR, one entry per CDR3 protein. The sample carries under 600,000 distinct CDR3 sequences, 20% to 25% recorded once. The sample consisted of PBMCs or a T cell subset sorted from them (not recorded which). The sequence was obtained from an adult woman who had mild COVID-19 (a few samples of this study predate the infection). Cell type and time point are not known.

The CDR3 nucleotides read TGCAGCGCCTTCAGGAGCTCCTACAATGAGCAGTTCTTC. It codes for CSAFRSSYNEQFF. J is TRBJ2-1 and V is TRBV20-1; no reliable D call. The CDR3 length is 13 residues. Germline assignment: CDR1 DFQATT and CDR2 SNEGSKA (reference sequence).